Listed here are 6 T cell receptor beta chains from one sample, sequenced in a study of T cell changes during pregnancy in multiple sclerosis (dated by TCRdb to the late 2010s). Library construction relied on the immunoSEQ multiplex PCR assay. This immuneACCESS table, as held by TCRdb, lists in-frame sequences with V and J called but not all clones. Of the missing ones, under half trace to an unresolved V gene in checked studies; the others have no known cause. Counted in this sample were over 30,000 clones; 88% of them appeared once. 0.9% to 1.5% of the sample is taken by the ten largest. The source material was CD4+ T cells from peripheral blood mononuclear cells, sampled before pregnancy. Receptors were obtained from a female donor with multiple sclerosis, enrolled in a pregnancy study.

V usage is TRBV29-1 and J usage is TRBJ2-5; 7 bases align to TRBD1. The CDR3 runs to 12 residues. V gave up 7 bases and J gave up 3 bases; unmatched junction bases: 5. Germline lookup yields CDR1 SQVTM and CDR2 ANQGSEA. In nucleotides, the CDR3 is TGCAGCGAGAGGGGACAGAAAGAGACCCAGTACTTC. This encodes CSERGQKETQYF.

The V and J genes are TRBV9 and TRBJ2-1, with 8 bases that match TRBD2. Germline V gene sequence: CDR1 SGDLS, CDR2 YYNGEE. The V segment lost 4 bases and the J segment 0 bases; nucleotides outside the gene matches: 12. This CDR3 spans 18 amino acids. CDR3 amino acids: CASSPRGIAGPSYNEQFF. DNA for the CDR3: TGTGCCAGCAGCCCCCGCGGAATAGCGGGACCCTCCTACAATGAGCAGTTCTTC.

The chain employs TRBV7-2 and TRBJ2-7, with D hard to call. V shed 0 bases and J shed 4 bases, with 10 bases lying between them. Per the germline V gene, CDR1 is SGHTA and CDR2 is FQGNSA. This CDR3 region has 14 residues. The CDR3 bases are TGTGCCAGCAGCTTAGCGCGGTCGGAATACGAGCAGTACTTC. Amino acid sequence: CASSLARSEYEQYF.

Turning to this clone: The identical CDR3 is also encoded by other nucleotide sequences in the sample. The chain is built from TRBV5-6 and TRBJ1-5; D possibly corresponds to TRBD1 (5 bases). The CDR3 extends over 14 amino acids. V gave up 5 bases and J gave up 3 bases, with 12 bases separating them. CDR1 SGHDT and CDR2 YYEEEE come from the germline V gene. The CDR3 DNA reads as TGTGCCAGCAGTAGGGGAAGGAACAATCAGCCCCAGCATTTT. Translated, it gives CASSRGRNNQPQHF.

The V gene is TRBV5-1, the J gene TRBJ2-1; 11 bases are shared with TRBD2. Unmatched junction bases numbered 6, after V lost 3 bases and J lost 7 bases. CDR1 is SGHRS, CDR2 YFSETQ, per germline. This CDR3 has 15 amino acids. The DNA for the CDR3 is TGCGCCAGCAGCTCGACTAGCGGGATGGTAAATGAGCAGTTCTTC. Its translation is CASSSTSGMVNEQFF.

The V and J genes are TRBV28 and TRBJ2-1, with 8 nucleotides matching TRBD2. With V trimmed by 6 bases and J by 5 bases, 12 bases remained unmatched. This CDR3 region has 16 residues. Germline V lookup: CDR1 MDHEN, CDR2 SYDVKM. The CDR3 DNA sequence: TGTGCCAGCAGCCAAGGTCGGGAGGGGGTGCACAATGAGCAGTTCTTC. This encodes CASSQGREGVHNEQFF.